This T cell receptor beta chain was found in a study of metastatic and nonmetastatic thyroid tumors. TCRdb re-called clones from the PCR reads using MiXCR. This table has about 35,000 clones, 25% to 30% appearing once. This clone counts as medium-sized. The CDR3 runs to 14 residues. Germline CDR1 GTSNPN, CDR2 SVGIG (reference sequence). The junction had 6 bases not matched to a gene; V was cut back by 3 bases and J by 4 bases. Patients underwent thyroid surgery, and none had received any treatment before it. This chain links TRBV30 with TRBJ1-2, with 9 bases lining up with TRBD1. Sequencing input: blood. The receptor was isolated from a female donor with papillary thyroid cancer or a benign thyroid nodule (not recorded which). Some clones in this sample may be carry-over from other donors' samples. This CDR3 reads CAWRGGQGLYGYTF. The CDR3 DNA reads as TGTGCCTGGAGGGGGGGACAGGGACTCTATGGCTACACCTTC.